This T cell receptor beta chain was sequenced in a study of technical replicates of blood from a few donors. Using immunoSEQ multiplex PCR, the repertoire was profiled, and TCRdb retains in-frame clones only, with some absent. The data show under 90,000 clones, roughly 94% seen once. V was pared by 9 bases and J by 6 bases, with 21 bases between. The CDR3 sequence is 14 residues long. From germline, CDR1 is MGHDK and CDR2 SYGVNS. This clone has just one count. Specimen: T cells isolated from PBMCs. The rearrangement links TRBV25-1 to TRBJ2-7, with D tentatively TRBD1 (5 bases). This TCR came from a human donor in good health. DNA of the CDR3: TGTGCCAGTAACCAGGGATCTGGGCTACGCGAGCAGTACTTC. Translating it yields CASNQGSGLREQYF.